This is a list of T cell receptor beta chains from one sample in a study of shared clonotypes between healthy human individuals. This table comes from immunoSEQ multiplex PCR, and its TCRdb copy is limited to in-frame clones, with some not included. The profile covers roughly 2,000,000 clones, with roughly 95% appearing a single time and under 2% taken by the ten largest. The source material was naive CD8+ T cells from PBMCs. The receptors here all came from a man between 18 and 29 years old in good health. Some clones in this sample may be carry-over from other donors' samples. The conserved cysteine and the conserved F or W are not part of the CDR3 here.

TRBV7-2	15	TRBJ2-5	ASSLGFWTGGRETQY
TRBV9	13	TRBJ2-1	ASSPPAGVYNEQF
TRBV30	15	TRBJ2-1	AWSGLAGGSSYNEQF
TRBV19	11	TRBJ2-7	ASSIQSGYEQY
TRBV4-3	15	TRBJ2-7	ASSQEFLTEGAGEQY
TRBV15	13	TRBJ2-5	ATSPRQGIQETQY
TRBV10-3	12	TRBJ1-1	AISEGPGNTEAF
TRBV2	10	TRBJ1-1	ASSDKYTEAF
TRBV28	13	TRBJ2-7	ASTPTGQGPYEQY
TRBV7-9	14	TRBJ2-7	ASSLDGTGFFYEQY
TRBV27	13	TRBJ2-7	ASSFLAGVSYEQY
TRBV5-1	13	TRBJ2-7	ASSFLPGQGYEQY
TRBV13	11	TRBJ1-1	ASSLGQGNEAF
TRBV19	12	TRBJ2-7	ASSIVAATYEQY
TRBV27	13	TRBJ2-7	ASSSPSSGIDEQY
TRBV19	12	TRBJ2-7	ASSIDGETYEQY
TRBV6-5	13	TRBJ1-3	ASSYSDNSGNTIY
TRBV2	12	TRBJ1-1	ASTSRGPNTEAF
TRBV7-8	14	TRBJ2-7	ASSDPGATNSYEQY
TRBV4-3	16	TRBJ2-2	ASSQGSDSGSYTGELF
TRBV4-1	12	TRBJ2-2	ASSARAGGGELF
TRBV27	10	TRBJ2-3	ASSLPADTQY
TRBV6-4	12	TRBJ2-2	ASSDSASPGELF
TRBV6-5	11	TRBJ2-2	ASSYVNTGELF
TRBV2	11	TRBJ2-3	ATPGGATDTQY
TRBV9	13	TRBJ2-3	ASSVEGAIADTQY
TRBV4-1	12	TRBJ2-1	ASSHPDRINEQF
TRBV15	10	TRBJ2-7	ATSGRSGEQY
TRBV7-9	12	TRBJ2-5	ASSSSPGRETQY
TRBV5-4	10	TRBJ2-2	ASSFWAGELF
TRBV4-1	11	TRBJ1-3	ASSLSQRDTIY
TRBV7-9	13	TRBJ2-5	ASSFPSGRGETQY
TRBV7-9	10	TRBJ2-7	ASSPTAYEQY
TRBV7-6	11	TRBJ1-2	ASSLGQVSGYT
TRBV11-3	14	TRBJ2-2	ASSPRGSANTGELF
TRBV28	9	TRBJ2-7	ASRLLDEQY
TRBV9	14	TRBJ2-2	ASSEPPRATTGELF
TRBV5-1	12	TRBJ2-7	ASSLAVVSYEQY
TRBV11-2	15	TRBJ2-7	ASSPSGLARSSYEQY
TRBV27	13	TRBJ2-7	ASSLSGVGSYEQY
TRBV7-9	13	TRBJ2-1	ASSTGLATYNEQF
TRBV5-1	15	TRBJ2-2	ASSTRAGTGGAGELF
TRBV28	13	TRBJ1-5	ASSLKGFSNQPQH
TRBV28	12	TRBJ2-2	ASRPGHSTGELF
TRBV4-3	15	TRBJ2-1	ASSQEQGGFSYNEQF
TRBV9	9	TRBJ2-1	ASSVRNEQF
TRBV4-2	18	TRBJ2-1	ASSQDDEPGTSGRFNEQF
TRBV7-8	14	TRBJ2-7	ASRKSPQGTSYEQY
TRBV27	12	TRBJ1-2	ASHPMGQFYGYT
TRBV27	12	TRBJ2-5	ASSSGSVEETQY
TRBV5-1	12	TRBJ2-7	ASRPLSFSYEQY
TRBV5-6	16	TRBJ2-1	ASSFGASGSDAYNEQF
TRBV11-2	14	TRBJ1-4	ASSLTAGGWVEKLF